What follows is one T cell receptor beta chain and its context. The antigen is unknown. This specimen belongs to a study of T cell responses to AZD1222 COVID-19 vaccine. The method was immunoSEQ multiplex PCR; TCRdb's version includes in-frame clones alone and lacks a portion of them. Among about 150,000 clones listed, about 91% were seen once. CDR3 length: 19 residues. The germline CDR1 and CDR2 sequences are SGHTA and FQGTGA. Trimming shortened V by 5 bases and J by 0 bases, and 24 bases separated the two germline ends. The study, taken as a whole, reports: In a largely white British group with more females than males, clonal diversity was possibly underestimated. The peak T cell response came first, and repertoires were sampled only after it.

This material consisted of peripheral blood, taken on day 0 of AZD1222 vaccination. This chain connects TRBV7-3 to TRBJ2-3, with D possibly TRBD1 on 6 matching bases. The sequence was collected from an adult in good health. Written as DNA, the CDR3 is TGTGCCAGCAGCCCTGGACGTAGGGGGATCCGCGGGAGCACAGATACGCAGTATTTT. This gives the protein CASSPGRRGIRGSTDTQYF.